Each of the 26 T cell receptor beta chains below was sequenced from the same sample in a study of blood T cell repertoires in COVID-19. Data came from immunoSEQ multiplex PCR; TCRdb stores just in-frame clones and leaves some out. The data show 70,000 to 85,000 clones, approximately 82% seen once. Input material: peripheral blood. The receptors were gathered from a man older than 75 with active or convalescent COVID-19.

J is TRBJ1-2 and V is TRBV25-1; D is uncertain. CDR1 MGHDK and CDR2 SYGVNS come from the germline V gene. This CDR3 spans 13 amino acids. The V gene lost 3 bases and the J gene lost 1 base, with 6 bases spanning the gap. As DNA, the CDR3 is TGTGCCAGCAGTGACAGGATTAACTATGGCTACACCTTC. Protein sequence: CASSDRINYGYTF.

This clone was seen just once. The V and J genes are TRBV19 and TRBJ2-7; maybe TRBD1 (5 bases). Looked up from germline, CDR1 is LNHDA and CDR2 is SQIVND (reference sequence). V shed 3 bases and J shed 9 bases, with 9 bases lying between them. CDR3 length: 11 amino acids. The CDR3 bases are TGTGCCAGTAGTATCGTGCAGGGGCAGTACTTC. It is translated as CASSIVQGQYF.

J is TRBJ1-6 and V is TRBV2; perhaps TRBD1 as D (5 bases). The CDR3 extends over 16 amino acids. V was trimmed by 5 bases and J by 0 bases, leaving 11 bases between them. Germline V gene lookup returns CDR1 SNHLY and CDR2 FYNNEI. The DNA for the CDR3 is TGTGCCAGCAGTCCGGGGGGGAGCTCCTATAATTCACCCCTCCACTTT. Translating it yields CASSPGGSSYNSPLHF.

This clone was observed a single time. This chain links TRBV7-2 with TRBJ2-1; 11 bases are a match to TRBD2. After removal of 2 bases from V and 7 bases from J, the junction contained 4 bases not matched to a gene. Germline V gene data show CDR1 as SGHTA and CDR2 as FQGNSA. The CDR3 runs 15 residues. The CDR3, as DNA: TGTGCCAGCAGCTTAACTAGCGGGAGCGATAATGAGCAGTTCTTC. This sequence encodes CASSLTSGSDNEQFF.

The chain recombines TRBV6-6 with TRBJ1-1, with D possibly being TRBD1 (6 bases). The germline gives CDR1 MNHNY, CDR2 SVGAGI (reference sequence). Trimming removed 8 bases from V and 5 bases from J, with 15 bases in between. This CDR3 has 13 residues. This CDR3 reads CASVRAGDTEAFF. DNA for the CDR3: TGTGCCAGCGTAAGGGCAGGGGATACTGAAGCTTTCTTT.

The J gene is TRBJ1-5, the V gene TRBV30; D unclear. Germline CDR1 and CDR2: GTSNPN and SVGIG (reference sequence). The V end lost 2 bases, the J end lost 4 bases, and 21 bases lay between the germline ends. The CDR3 loop spans 17 amino acids. In DNA, the CDR3 is TGTGCCTGGAGTAGCTTTTTGGGTAGCGTGGGGAATCAGCCCCAGCATTTT. Translating gives CAWSSFLGSVGNQPQHF.

V is TRBV5-6 and J is TRBJ2-1, with 8 bases identical to TRBD2. Germline values: CDR1 SGHDT, CDR2 YYEEEE. This CDR3 spans 11 amino acids. The V segment lost 4 bases and the J segment 9 bases; nucleotides outside the gene matches: 0. CDR3 coding DNA: TGTGCCAGCAGCCGGGGGGGTGAGCAGTTCTTC. Protein: CASSRGGEQFF. The full variable domain, with the rest looked up from reference TRBV5-6 and TRBJ2-1, is DAGVTQSPTHLIKTRGQQVTLRCSPKSGHDTVSWYQQALGQGPQFIFQYYEEEERQRGNFPDRFSGHQFPNYSSELNVNALLLGDSALYLCASSRGGEQFFGPGTRLTVL.

This chain links TRBV12-3 or TRBV12-4 with TRBJ1-5; D possibly corresponds to TRBD1 (5 bases). The CDR3 length is 13 residues. Trimming took off 3 bases at V and 6 bases at J, with 9 bases between the two ends. The CDR3 DNA sequence: TGTGCCAGCAGTTTCCAGGGCCCTCAGCCCCAGCATTTT. Its translation is CASSFQGPQPQHF.

CDR3 bases: TGTGCCAGCAGCCTTACAGGGGGTAATCAGCCCCAGCATTTT. It yields the protein CASSLTGGNQPQHF. The chain is built from TRBV2 and TRBJ1-5; 8 bases map to TRBD1. The V gene end was trimmed by 6 bases and the J gene end by 4 bases; junction bases not matched to a gene: 5. This CDR3 region has 14 residues. CDR1 and CDR2 from the germline V gene are SNHLY and FYNNEI.

The chain is built from TRBV11-2 and TRBJ2-2; 9 bases are shared with TRBD1. Losses at the gene ends were 5 bases for V and 5 bases for J; bases not matched to a gene: 6. The length of the CDR3 is 15 residues. Per germline, CDR1 SGHAT and CDR2 FQNNGV. Written as DNA, the CDR3 is TGTGCCAGCAGCACAGGGGGCGCGGGTACCGGGGAGCTGTTTTTT. It translates to CASSTGGAGTGELFF. Combining the CDR3 with reference TRBV11-2 and TRBJ2-2 gives the whole variable domain EAGVAQSPRYKIIEKRQSVAFWCNPISGHATLYWYQQILGQGPKLLIQFQNNGVVDDSQLPKDRFSAERLKGVDSTLKIQPAKLEDSAVYLCASSTGGAGTGELFFGEGSRLTVL.

V usage is TRBV10-2 and J usage is TRBJ1-5, with TRBD1 matching over 8 bases. From germline, CDR1 is WSHSY and CDR2 SAAADI. This CDR3 has 15 residues. J lost 6 bases, V lost 0 bases, and 4 bases had no gene match. The CDR3 nucleotides are TGCGCCAGCAGTGAGTCCCGGACAGGGAGTCAGCCCCAGCATTTT. Its protein is CASSESRTGSQPQHF.

The chain uses TRBV6-4 and TRBJ2-1; 7 bases match TRBD2. Germline-derived CDR1 and CDR2 are MRHNA and SNTAGT. The CDR3 has 15 amino acids. With V trimmed by 1 base and J by 2 bases, 2 bases remained unmatched. CDR3 bases: TGTGCCAGCAGTGACTTAGCGGGTGCCTACAATGAGCAGTTCTTC. Its translation: CASSDLAGAYNEQFF.

This clone was seen only once. CDR3 amino acids: CASMGSRGGNEQFF. The CDR3 DNA is TGCGCCAGCATGGGTTCAAGGGGAGGCAATGAGCAGTTCTTC. The gene calls are TRBV5-1 and TRBJ2-1; TRBD2 is a possible D gene (6 bases). The germline gives CDR1 SGHRS, CDR2 YFSETQ. This CDR3 comprises 14 residues. V lost 6 bases to trimming and J lost 6 bases, with 16 bases between them.

The chain joins TRBV2 to TRBJ1-6; no firm D call. Germline V gene lookup returns CDR1 SNHLY and CDR2 FYNNEI. The CDR3 is 13 amino acids. The ends were cut back, 4 bases at V and 8 bases at J, with 9 bases in the middle. The DNA of the CDR3 is TGTGCCAGCAGTGTCGGGTCTTATTCACCCCTCCACTTT. This encodes CASSVGSYSPLHF.

V and J are TRBV7-6 and TRBJ2-7; no clear D. V lost 1 base to trimming and J lost 1 base, with 11 bases between them. The CDR3 is 15 residues long. Germline V lookup: CDR1 SGHVS, CDR2 FNYEAQ. The CDR3 loop is CASSLGFTESYEQYF. For the CDR3, the DNA is TGTGCCAGCAGCTTAGGCTTTACAGAGTCCTACGAGCAGTACTTC. Drawing the rest from reference TRBV7-6 and TRBJ2-7, the complete variable domain is GAGVSQSPRYKVTKRGQDVALRCDPISGHVSLYWYRQALGQGPEFLTYFNYEAQQDKSGLPNDRFSAERPEGSISTLTIQRTEQRDSAMYRCASSLGFTESYEQYFGPGTRLTVT.

This chain links TRBV3-1 (or the pseudogene TRBV3-2) with TRBJ1-1; no firm D call. Looked up from germline, CDR1 is LGHDT and CDR2 is YNNKEL (reference sequence). The V and J ends lost 4 bases and 4 bases respectively, with 16 bases between them. This CDR3 spans 15 amino acids. CDR3 DNA: TGTGCCAGCAGCCCTTCGGAGAGGGCTGGCACTGAAGCTTTCTTT. Its translation: CASSPSERAGTEAFF.

The V and J genes are TRBV5-1 and TRBJ2-1; D call uncertain. CDR1 and CDR2 from the germline V gene are SGHRS and YFSETQ. This CDR3 has 13 residues. Between the trimmed V and J ends, which lost 1 base and 8 bases, there was a span of 10 bases. CDR3 amino acids: CASSLPHGDEQFF. The CDR3 region has the DNA TGCGCCAGCAGCTTGCCCCACGGTGATGAGCAGTTCTTC.

The chain joins TRBV7-2 to TRBJ1-5, with 11 nucleotides matching TRBD1. The CDR3 runs to 15 residues. With 5 bases clipped from V and 9 bases from J, the junction kept 9 bases outside the gene matches. Germline V gives CDR1 SGHTA, CDR2 FQGNSA. CDR3 in amino acids: CASSVGQGGEGPQHF. In DNA form, the CDR3 reads TGTGCCAGCAGCGTGGGACAGGGGGGGGAAGGGCCCCAGCATTTT.

The rearrangement uses TRBV19 and TRBJ2-7, with 8 bases matching TRBD1. The CDR3 is 15 amino acids. Germline CDR1 is LNHDA and CDR2 is SQIVND (reference sequence). Losses at the gene ends were 4 bases for V and 2 bases for J; bases not matched to a gene: 7. Here the CDR3 reads CASSKESGGTYEQYF. The CDR3 DNA follows: TGTGCCAGTAGTAAAGAGTCAGGGGGCACCTACGAGCAGTACTTC.

The rearrangement joins TRBV6-5 to TRBJ2-1; D remains unclear. Germline assignment: CDR1 MNHEY and CDR2 SVGAGI. The V gene lost 7 bases and the J gene lost 7 bases, with 14 bases spanning the gap. This CDR3 comprises 13 residues. This chain's CDR3 is CASTKPSGNEQFF. The CDR3 bases are TGTGCCAGCACCAAACCTAGTGGGAATGAGCAGTTCTTC.

The chain's CDR3 is CASSFEEPSYNEQFF. DNA of the CDR3: TGTGCCAGCAGTTTTGAAGAGCCCTCCTACAATGAGCAGTTCTTC. The chain has TRBV6-2 or TRBV6-3 and TRBJ2-1; D remains ambiguous. The V gene's germline CDR1 is MNHEY and CDR2 SVGEGT. CDR3 size: 15 residues. Trimming stripped 4 bases from V and 0 bases from J, with 10 bases between.

The chain joins TRBV6-1 to TRBJ2-3; D is unresolved. There are 14 residues in the CDR3. V was trimmed by 2 bases and J by 2 bases, leaving 8 bases between them. Germline CDR1 MNHNS, CDR2 SASEGT. CDR3 sequence: CASSEPGITDTQYF. As DNA, the CDR3 is TGTGCCAGCAGTGAACCGGGTATCACAGATACGCAGTATTTT.

This clone was seen only once. The J gene is TRBJ2-1, the V gene TRBV4-2; 13 bases are a match to TRBD2. The ends lost 3 bases at V and 5 bases at J; junction bases unmatched: 13. The CDR3 is made up of 19 amino acids. Looked up from germline, CDR1 is LGHNA and CDR2 is YNFKEQ. The CDR3 sequence is CASSQRQGLAGRPDNEQFF. As DNA, the CDR3 is TGTGCCAGCAGCCAGAGACAGGGACTAGCGGGGCGCCCCGACAATGAGCAGTTCTTC.

This chain connects TRBV12-5 to TRBJ1-5; 7 bases fit TRBD1. Trimming took 6 bases from V and 2 from J; bases not matched to a gene: 4. CDR1 and CDR2 (germline): LGHNT, FRNRAP. This CDR3 has 14 residues. CDR3 nucleotides: TGTGCTAGTGGAGATCAGGGGGGCAATCAGCCCCAGCATTTT. Protein sequence: CASGDQGGNQPQHF. Full variable domain (outside the CDR3, taken from reference TRBV12-5 and TRBJ1-5): DARVTQTPRHKVTEMGQEVTMRCQPILGHNTVFWYRQTMMQGLELLAYFRNRAPLDDSGMPKDRFSAEMPDATLATLKIQPSEPRDSAVYFCASGDQGGNQPQHFGDGTRLSIL.

J is TRBJ2-3 and V is TRBV4-2; TRBD2 agrees at 12 bases. Germline CDR1 reads LGHNA; CDR2 reads YNFKEQ. This CDR3 has 17 amino acids. V trimming: 3 bases; J trimming: 3 bases; junction bases outside the gene matches: 7. The CDR3 here is CASSQRLAGEMTDTQYF. The CDR3 DNA sequence: TGTGCCAGCAGCCAGAGACTAGCGGGAGAAATGACAGATACGCAGTATTTT.

The J gene is TRBJ1-3, the V gene TRBV19; D is perhaps TRBD1 (5 bases). The CDR3 covers 14 residues. Trimming took 6 bases from V and 3 from J, leaving 12 bases between them. Germline V gene lookup returns CDR1 LNHDA and CDR2 SQIVND (reference sequence). The CDR3 bases are TGTGCCAGTAGCTTGACAGAGTTTGGAAACACCATATATTTT. Translated: CASSLTEFGNTIYF.